Following are 5 T cell receptor beta chains from one sample sequenced in a study of shared T cell receptors in the human thymus (dated by TCRdb to 2020 to 2023). Receptor libraries were prepared by the immunoSEQ multiplex PCR assay. In TCRdb, the immuneACCESS table is reduced to in-frame sequences with V and J assigned. These tables do not hold every clone; where another copy was compared, an unresolved V gene accounts for under half, and the others remain unexplained. The sample table lists almost 550,000 clones, about 84% of them with a count of one. Of the sample, more than 0.01% falls within the top ten clones. These data were also reused for a study on human thymus T cells.

The specimen was thymocytes. These receptors were obtained from a boy under three years old with a congenital heart defect. Donor details come from another sample of the same person, matched by shared clones.

The rearrangement links TRBV15 to TRBJ2-7; D is possibly TRBD1 (6 bases). CDR3 size: 13 residues. CDR1 is LNHNV, CDR2 YYDKDF, per germline (reference sequence). Trimming left V 4 bases short and J 6 bases short, with 13 bases between. The CDR3 nucleotides are TGTGCCACCAGCAACACCAACAGGGTCGAGCAGTACTTC. Protein sequence: CATSNTNRVEQYF.

The gene calls are TRBV30 and TRBJ2-5; 10 nucleotides align to TRBD2. The last part of the DNA fits TRBJ2-7 better; the J call may be wrong. This CDR3 is built from 14 residues. CDR1 and CDR2 (germline): GTSNPN, SVGIG (reference sequence). The CDR3 protein is CAWSGSSGSNEQYF. The CDR3 DNA reads TGTGCCTGGAGTGGGTCTAGCGGGAGTAACGAGCAGTACTTC.

The chain carries TRBV29-1 and TRBJ2-7, with 14 bases aligning to TRBD2. Looked up from germline, CDR1 is SQVTM and CDR2 is ANQGSEA. This CDR3 contains 14 residues. The J segment lost 4 bases and the V segment lost 5 bases, leaving 4 bases of the junction unmatched. CDR3 nucleotide sequence: TGCAGCGTTACGGGACTAGCGGGAGAATACGAGCAGTACTTC. Translating gives CSVTGLAGEYEQYF.

The chain carries TRBV9 and TRBJ2-3; TRBD2 aligns across 15 bases. This CDR3 has 19 residues. The ends lost 4 bases at V and 2 bases at J; junction bases unmatched: 11. Germline V gene sequence: CDR1 SGDLS, CDR2 YYNGEE. This chain's CDR3 is CASSPGLAGGPKNTDTQYF. CDR3 coding DNA: TGTGCCAGCAGCCCTGGACTAGCGGGAGGGCCAAAAAACACAGATACGCAGTATTTT. The full variable domain, in which reference TRBV9 and TRBJ2-3 provide the parts outside the CDR3, is DSGVTQTPKHLITATGQRVTLRCSPRSGDLSVYWYQQSLDQGLQFLIQYYNGEERAKGNILERFSAQQFPDLHSELNLSSLELGDSALYFCASSPGLAGGPKNTDTQYFGPGTRLTVL.

The V and J genes are TRBV6-5 and TRBJ1-1, with TRBD1 matching over 8 bases. The CDR3 has 15 amino acids. The ends lost 2 bases at V and 3 bases at J; junction bases unmatched: 5. Per the germline V gene, CDR1 is MNHEY and CDR2 is SVGAGI. CDR3 DNA: TGTGCCAGCAGTTACCCCGGGACAGGTGACACTGAAGCTTTCTTT. Amino acid sequence: CASSYPGTGDTEAFF.